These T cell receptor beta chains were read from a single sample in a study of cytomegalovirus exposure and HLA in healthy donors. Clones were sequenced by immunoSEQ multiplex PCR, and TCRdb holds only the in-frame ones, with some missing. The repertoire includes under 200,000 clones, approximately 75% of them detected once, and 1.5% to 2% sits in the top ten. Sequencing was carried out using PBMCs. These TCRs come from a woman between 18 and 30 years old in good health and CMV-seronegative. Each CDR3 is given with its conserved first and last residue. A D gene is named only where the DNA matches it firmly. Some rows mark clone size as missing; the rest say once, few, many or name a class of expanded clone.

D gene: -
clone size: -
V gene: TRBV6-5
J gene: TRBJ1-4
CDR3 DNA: TGTGCCAGCAGTTACTCGATGGGGGGGGGAAAACTGTTTTTT
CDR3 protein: CASSYSMGGGKLFF

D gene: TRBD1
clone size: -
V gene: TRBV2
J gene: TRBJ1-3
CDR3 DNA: TGTGCCAGCAGCAACAGGGGGTCTGGAAACACCATATATTTT
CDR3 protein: CASSNRGSGNTIYF

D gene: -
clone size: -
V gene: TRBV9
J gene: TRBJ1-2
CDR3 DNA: TGTGCCAGCAGCGTAGTGAGCGCGGGCTATGGCTACACCTTC
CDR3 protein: CASSVVSAGYGYTF

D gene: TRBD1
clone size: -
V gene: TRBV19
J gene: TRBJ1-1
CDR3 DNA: TGTGCCAGTAGAAGACAGGGGAACACTGAAGCTTTCTTT
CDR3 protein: CASRRQGNTEAFF

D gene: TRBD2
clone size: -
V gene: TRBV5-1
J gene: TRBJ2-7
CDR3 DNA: TGCGCCAGCAGCTTGTCGACTAGCGGGGGGAACTACGAGCAGTACTTC
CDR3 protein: CASSLSTSGGNYEQYF

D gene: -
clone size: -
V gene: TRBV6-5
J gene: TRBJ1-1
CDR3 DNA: TGTGCCAGCAGTTTTTCGGGGGGCACTGAAGCTTTCTTT
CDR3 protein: CASSFSGGTEAFF

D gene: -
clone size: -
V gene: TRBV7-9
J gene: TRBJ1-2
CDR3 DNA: TGTTCCAGCAGCTTTACAGGGAACTATGGCTACACCTTC
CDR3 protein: CSSSFTGNYGYTF

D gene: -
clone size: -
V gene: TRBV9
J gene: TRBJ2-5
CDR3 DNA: TGTGCCAGCAGCCTCCAGCCGGGAACCGCAGAGGCCCAGTACTTC
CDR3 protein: CASSLQPGTAEAQYF

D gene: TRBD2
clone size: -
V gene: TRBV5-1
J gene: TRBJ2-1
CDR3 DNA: TGCGCCAGCCGAGGACTAGCGGGGCCCAGCTCCTACAATGAGCAGTTCTTC
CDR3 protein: CASRGLAGPSSYNEQFF

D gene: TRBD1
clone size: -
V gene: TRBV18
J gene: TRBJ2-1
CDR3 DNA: TGTGCCAGCTCAGAACATCCGGGACAGGGGGCGGCTTTGGTCTTC
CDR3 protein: CASSEHPGQGAALVF

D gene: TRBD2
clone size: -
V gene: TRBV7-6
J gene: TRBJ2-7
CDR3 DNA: TGTGCCAGCAGCTTAGAGGCAGGGAGGGCCTACGAGCAGTACTTC
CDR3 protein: CASSLEAGRAYEQYF

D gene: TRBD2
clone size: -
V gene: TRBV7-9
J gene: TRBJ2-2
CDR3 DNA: TGTGCCAGCAGCCCCAGGACTAGCGGGACCGGGGAGCTGTTTTTT
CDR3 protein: CASSPRTSGTGELFF

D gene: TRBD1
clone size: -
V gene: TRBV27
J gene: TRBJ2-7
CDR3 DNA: TGTGCCAGCAGTGTCCGGGACAGGGGGACCTACGAGCAGTACTTC
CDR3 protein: CASSVRDRGTYEQYF

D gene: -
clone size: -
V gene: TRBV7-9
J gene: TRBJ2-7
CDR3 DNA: TGTGCCAGCAGCTTACGGGCAGGGGCGGCCTACGAGCAGTACTTC
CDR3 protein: CASSLRAGAAYEQYF

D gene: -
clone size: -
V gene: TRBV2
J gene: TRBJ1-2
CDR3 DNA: TGTGCCAGCCAGGGGCAGCGGTTATCCCACAGGGACGCTGGCTACACCTTC
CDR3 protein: CASQGQRLSHRDAGYTF

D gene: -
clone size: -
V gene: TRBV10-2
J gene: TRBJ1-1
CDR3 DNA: TGCGCCAGCAGTGAGTCTGGTCCGGTCCTTAAAGCTTTCTTT
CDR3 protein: CASSESGPVLKAFF

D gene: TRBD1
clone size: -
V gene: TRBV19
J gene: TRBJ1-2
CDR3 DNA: TGTGCCAGTAGTATCGACAGGGGATTATTATATGGCTACACCTTC
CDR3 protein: CASSIDRGLLYGYTF

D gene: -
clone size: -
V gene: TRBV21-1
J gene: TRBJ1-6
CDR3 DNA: TGTGCCAGCGTAGGACAGAGTAATTCACCCCTCCACTTT
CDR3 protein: CASVGQSNSPLHF

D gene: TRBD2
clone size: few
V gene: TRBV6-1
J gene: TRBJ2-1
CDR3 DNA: TGTGCCAGCAGTGGGACTAGCGGGAGCGGGGCCTACAATGAGCAGTTCTTC
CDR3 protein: CASSGTSGSGAYNEQFF

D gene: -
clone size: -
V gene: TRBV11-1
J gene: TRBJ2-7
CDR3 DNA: TGTGCCAGCAGCTCCGGGGACTACGAGCAGTACTTC
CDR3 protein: CASSSGDYEQYF

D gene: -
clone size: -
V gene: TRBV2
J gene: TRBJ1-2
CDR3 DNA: TGTGCCAGCAGTGATCTTGCGGGACGGAATAACTATGGCTACACCTTC
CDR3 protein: CASSDLAGRNNYGYTF

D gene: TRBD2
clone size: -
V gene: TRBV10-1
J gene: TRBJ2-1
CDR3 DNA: TGCGCCAGCAGTGAGTGGACTAGCGGGAGGGTCGGTGCACCTGCTGAGCAGTTCTTC
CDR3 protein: CASSEWTSGRVGAPAEQFF

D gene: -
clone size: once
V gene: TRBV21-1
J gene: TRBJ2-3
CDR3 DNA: TGTGCCAGCAGCAAGGGCGGGCTGGCGGGACGAACTAGCACAGATACGCAGTATTTT
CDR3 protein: CASSKGGLAGRTSTDTQYF

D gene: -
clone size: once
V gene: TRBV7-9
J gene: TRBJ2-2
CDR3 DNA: TGTGCCAGCAGCCCTCGTAGGGGGGGGATCTACGGGGAGCTGTTTTTT
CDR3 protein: CASSPRRGGIYGELFF

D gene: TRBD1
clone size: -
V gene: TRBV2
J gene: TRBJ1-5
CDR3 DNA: TGTGCCAGCGGAGAGACAGGGAGACAGCCCCAGCATTTT
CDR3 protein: CASGETGRQPQHF

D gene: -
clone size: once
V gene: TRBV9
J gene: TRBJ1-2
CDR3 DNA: TGTGCCAGCAGCTGGGGCCAGGGGAACTATGGCTACACCTTC
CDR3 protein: CASSWGQGNYGYTF

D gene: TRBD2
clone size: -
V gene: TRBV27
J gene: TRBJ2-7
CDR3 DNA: TGTGCCAGCAGTTTGTCGGGACTAGCTGGCGAGCAGTACTTC
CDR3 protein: CASSLSGLAGEQYF

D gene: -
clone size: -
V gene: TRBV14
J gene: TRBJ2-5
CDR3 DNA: TGTGCCAGCAGCCGACAGCTCCTCCAAGAGACCCAGTACTTC
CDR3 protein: CASSRQLLQETQYF

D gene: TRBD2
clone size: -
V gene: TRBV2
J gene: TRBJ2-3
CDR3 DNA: TGTGCCAGCAGTGAACTAGCGGGGGGCGAGTATACGCAGTATTTT
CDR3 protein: CASSELAGGEYTQYF

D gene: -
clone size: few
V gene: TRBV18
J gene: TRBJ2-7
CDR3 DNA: TGTGCCAGCTCGCGTGACAGCTACGAGCAGTACTTC
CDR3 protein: CASSRDSYEQYF

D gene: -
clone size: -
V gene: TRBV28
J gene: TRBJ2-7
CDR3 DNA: TGTGCCAGCAGTACCGGCAGGTACGAGCAGTACTTC
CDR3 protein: CASSTGRYEQYF

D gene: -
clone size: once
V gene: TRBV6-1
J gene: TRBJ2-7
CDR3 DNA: TGTGCCAGCGCCTCTGGCCCCTCCTACGAGCAGTACTTC
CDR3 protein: CASASGPSYEQYF

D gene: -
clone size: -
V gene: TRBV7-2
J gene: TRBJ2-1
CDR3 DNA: TGTGCCAGCAGCTTCCGGGGGTACAATGAGCAGTTCTTC
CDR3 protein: CASSFRGYNEQFF

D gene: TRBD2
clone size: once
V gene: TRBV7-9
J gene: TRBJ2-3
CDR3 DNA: TGTTCCAGCAGCTTTCAAGCGGGGGGGAGCACAGATACGCAGTATTTT
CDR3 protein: CSSSFQAGGSTDTQYF

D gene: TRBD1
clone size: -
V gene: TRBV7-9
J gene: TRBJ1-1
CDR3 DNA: TGTGCCAGCAGCTTGCGAGGGACAGGGGGCGCGGCCCTGTCTGAAGCTTTCTTT
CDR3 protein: CASSLRGTGGAALSEAFF

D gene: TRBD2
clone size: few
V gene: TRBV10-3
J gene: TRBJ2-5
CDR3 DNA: TGTGCCATCAGAGGTCATAGCGGGGGGCCCCAAGAGACCCAGTACTTC
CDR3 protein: CAIRGHSGGPQETQYF

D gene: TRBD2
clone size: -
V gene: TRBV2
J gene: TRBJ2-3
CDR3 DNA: TGTGCCAGCAGAAACTTAGCGGGGTCTAGCACAGATACGCAGTATTTT
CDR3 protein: CASRNLAGSSTDTQYF

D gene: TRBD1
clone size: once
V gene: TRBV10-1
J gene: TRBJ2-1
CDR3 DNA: TGCGCCAGCAGTGAGAAGGCCCCGGGACAGGGCTGGAATGAGCAGTTCTTC
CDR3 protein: CASSEKAPGQGWNEQFF

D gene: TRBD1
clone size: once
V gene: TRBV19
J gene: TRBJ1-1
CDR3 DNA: TGTGCCAGTAGTATCGACAGGGACACTGAAGCTTTCTTT
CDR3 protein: CASSIDRDTEAFF

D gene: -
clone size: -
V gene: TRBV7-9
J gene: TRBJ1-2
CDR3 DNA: TGTTCCAGCAGACCGGACGGCGGGAACTATGGCTACACCTTC
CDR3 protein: CSSRPDGGNYGYTF

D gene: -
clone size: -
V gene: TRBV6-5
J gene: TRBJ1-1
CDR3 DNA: TGTGCCAGCAACTACTCGGGGGCCGACACTGAAGCTTTCTTT
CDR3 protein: CASNYSGADTEAFF

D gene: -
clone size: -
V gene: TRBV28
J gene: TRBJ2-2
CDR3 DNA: TGTGCCAGCAGTTTTTTTGGGGGCACGGGCACCGGGGAGCTGTTTTTT
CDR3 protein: CASSFFGGTGTGELFF

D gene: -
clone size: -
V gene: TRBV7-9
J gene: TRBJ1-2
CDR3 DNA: TGTGCCAGCAGTTGGACTCAGGACCCACGGGGTTATGGCTACACCTTC
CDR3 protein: CASSWTQDPRGYGYTF

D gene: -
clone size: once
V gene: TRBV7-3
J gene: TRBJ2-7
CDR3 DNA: TGTGCCAGCAGCGAGGCAGGGAACTACGAGCAGTACTTC
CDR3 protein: CASSEAGNYEQYF

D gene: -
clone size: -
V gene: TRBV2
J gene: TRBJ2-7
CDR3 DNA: TGTGCCAGCAGTTACAACGAGCAGTACTTC
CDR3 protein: CASSYNEQYF

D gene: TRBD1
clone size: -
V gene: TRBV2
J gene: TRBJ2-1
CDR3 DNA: TGTGCCAGCATGTGGGACAGGGCCTACAATGAGCAGTTCTTC
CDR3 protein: CASMWDRAYNEQFF

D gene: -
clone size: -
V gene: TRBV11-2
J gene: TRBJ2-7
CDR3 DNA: TGTGCCAGCAGCTTAGCGCAGGGAACCCCCTACGAGCAGTACTTC
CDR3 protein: CASSLAQGTPYEQYF

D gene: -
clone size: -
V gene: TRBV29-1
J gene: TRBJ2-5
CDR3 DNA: TGCAGCGTTGAGACAGGAGAGTACCAAGAGACCCAGTACTTC
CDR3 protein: CSVETGEYQETQYF

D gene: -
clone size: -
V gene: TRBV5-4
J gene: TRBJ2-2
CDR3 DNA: TGTGCCAGCAGCAGCCTAGGGGTTGAACAGACCGGGGAGCTGTTTTTT
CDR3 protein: CASSSLGVEQTGELFF

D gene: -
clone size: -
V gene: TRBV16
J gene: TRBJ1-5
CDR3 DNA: TGTGCCAGCAGCCAATGGGGCACGGGTTCGAGCAATCAGCCCCAGCATTTT
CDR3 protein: CASSQWGTGSSNQPQHF